The subject of this entry is one T cell receptor (beta chain). The antigen is unknown. Some clones are missing from TCRdb's copy, which holds only in-frame ones; the method was immunoSEQ multiplex PCR. The top ten clones hold 3.4% of a sample with about 61,000 clones, around 83% of them seen once. These data are taken from a study of OX40 agonist ivuxolimab in advanced cancers. Study overall: Enrolled patients in dose escalation had cancers that were hepatocellular carcinoma, melanoma, renal cell or head and neck cancer.

Whole-study results and caveats: Relative to CD4+ cells, CD8+ T cells on average had more expanded clones.

This CDR3 contains 15 residues. The V gene's germline CDR1 is SGDLS and CDR2 YYNGEE. The J segment lost 4 bases and the V segment lost 0 bases, leaving 6 bases of the junction unmatched. The sequencing here drew on CD4+ or CD8+ T cells sorted from blood, taken in a trial of the OX40 agonist ivuxolimab. This clonotype was sampled from an adult with an advanced solid tumor such as melanoma, head and neck, liver or kidney cancer. The V and J genes are TRBV9 and TRBJ2-7; TRBD2 matches 8 bases. The CDR3 nucleotides are TGTGCCAGCAGCGTAGAGGCGGGGGGCATTTACGAGCAGTACTTC. This codes for CASSVEAGGIYEQYF.